The 14 T cell receptor beta chains in this list originate from one sample, sequenced in a study of CD8 T cells in ankylosing spondylitis. One entry per CDR3 protein, called by TCRdb with MiXCR from the 5' RACE reads. In the table there are about 310,000 distinct CDR3 sequences, less than 25% of which are singletons. Sequencing used blood, either unsorted or a sorted T cell fraction (not recorded which). The receptors come from a female donor with ankylosing spondylitis or in good health (not recorded which).

The rearrangement links TRBV7-2 to TRBJ2-3; D call uncertain. The CDR3 spans 11 residues. The germline V gene encodes CDR1 SGHTA and CDR2 FQGNSA. Trimming stripped 2 bases from V and 10 bases from J, with 7 bases between. This CDR3 is CASSLTQAQYF. For the CDR3, the DNA is TGTGCCAGCAGCTTAACGCAGGCGCAGTATTTT.

The gene calls are TRBV11-1 and TRBJ2-1; 15 positions agree with TRBD2. This CDR3 has 19 residues. Looked up from germline, CDR1 is SGHAT and CDR2 is FQDESV (reference sequence). V trimming: 2 bases; J trimming: 7 bases; junction bases outside the gene matches: 12. The CDR3: CASSLPIGLAGGTGNEQFF. The CDR3, as DNA: TGTGCCAGCAGCTTACCCATCGGACTAGCGGGAGGGACGGGTAATGAGCAGTTCTTC.

This clonotype was observed a few times. This chain uses TRBV6-5 with TRBJ2-7, with TRBD2 as a possible D gene (5 bases). V lost 10 bases to trimming and J lost 6 bases, with 16 bases between them. This CDR3 is 12 amino acids long. The germline CDR1 and CDR2 sequences are MNHEY and SVGAGI. CDR3 sequence (DNA): TGTGCCACCGGGAAGACAACTGGCGAGCAGTACTTC. This gives the protein CATGKTTGEQYF.

The CDR3 region is CASSPGRRAEKLFF. The CDR3 nucleotides read TGTGCCAGCAGCCCGGGGCGACGGGCAGAAAAACTGTTTTTT. The rearrangement links TRBV4-2 to TRBJ1-4, with D possibly matching TRBD1 (5 bases). This CDR3 comprises 14 residues. The V gene's germline CDR1 is LGHNA and CDR2 YNFKEQ. V gave up 4 bases and J gave up 8 bases, with 14 bases separating them.

This clonotype appeared many times. This chain uses TRBV24-1 with TRBJ2-1; 14 positions agree with TRBD2. The CDR3 length is 20 residues. Germline trimming cut 5 bases from V and 4 bases from J; bases unmatched to any gene: 15. CDR1 and CDR2 from the germline V gene are KGHDR and SFDVKD. CDR3 coding DNA: TGTGCCACCAGTGGAATTTCAGGACTAGCGGGAGGATATGGTTACAATGAGCAGTTCTTC. Encoded protein: CATSGISGLAGGYGYNEQFF.

In its sample, this clonotype was seen a few times. The chain carries TRBV2 and TRBJ1-1; D is perhaps TRBD1 (5 bases). The CDR3 length is 21 residues. The V gene lost 3 bases and the J gene lost 1 base, with 30 bases spanning the gap. The germline V gene has CDR1 SNHLY and CDR2 FYNNEI. Written as DNA, the CDR3 is TGTGCCAGCAGTGAGGGGACCCCCGCACCGGGACGGACGCTCTGGAACACTGAAGCTTTCTTT. Translation gives CASSEGTPAPGRTLWNTEAFF.

This chain links TRBV20-1 with TRBJ2-1; 11 nucleotides line up with TRBD2. Losses at the gene ends were 5 bases for V and 9 bases for J; bases not matched to a gene: 6. CDR1 and CDR2 from the germline V gene are DFQATT and SNEGSKA (reference sequence). The CDR3 is 13 amino acids. The CDR3 spells CSAPRLAGGEQFF. CDR3 DNA sequence: TGCAGTGCTCCTCGGCTAGCGGGGGGTGAGCAGTTCTTC.

This rearrangement joins TRBV20-1 to TRBJ2-7; 10 nucleotides align to TRBD1. J gave up 2 bases and V 2 bases, and 3 bases lay outside the gene matches. Looked up from germline, CDR1 is DFQATT and CDR2 is SNEGSKA (reference sequence). This CDR3 is built from 14 residues. CDR3 sequence reads: CSARWDRGAYEQYF. For the CDR3, the DNA is TGCAGTGCTAGATGGGACAGGGGCGCCTACGAGCAGTACTTC.

This clonotype was recorded many times. V is TRBV5-1 and J is TRBJ1-1; 8 bases map to TRBD1. Trimming at V came to 4 bases and at J to 5 bases, leaving 10 bases not matched to a gene. Germline V CDR1 and CDR2: SGHRS, YFSETQ. The CDR3 has 15 residues. Here the CDR3 DNA reads TGCGCCAGCAGCCCGGTTCAGGGGGCGAGGACTGAAGCTTTCTTT. This encodes CASSPVQGARTEAFF.

The chain has TRBV7-2 and TRBJ2-1; D not resolved. Germline V gene lookup returns CDR1 SGHTA and CDR2 FQGNSA. The CDR3 runs 14 residues. V lost 4 bases and J 7 bases, leaving 14 bases between the germline ends. CDR3 DNA: TGTGCCAGCAGCTGGGGATATTCCTCTAATGAGCAGTTCTTC. It specifies CASSWGYSSNEQFF.

This clonotype was detected only a few times. The V gene is TRBV6-5, the J gene TRBJ2-3; D not certain. The CDR3 is 12 residues long. Trimming took off 4 bases at V and 8 bases at J, with 10 bases between the two ends. Germline CDR1 is MNHEY and CDR2 is SVGAGI. The CDR3, as DNA: TGTGCCAGCAGTTCCGTCGTCGGTACGCAGTATTTT. Its protein is CASSSVVGTQYF.

A few counts support this clonotype. This chain connects TRBV29-1 to TRBJ2-1; D not certain. The germline gives CDR1 SQVTM, CDR2 ANQGSEA. V was cut by 2 bases and J by 10 bases, with 3 bases left in between. This CDR3 contains 9 residues. The CDR3 protein is CSVELEQFF. The CDR3 DNA follows: TGCAGCGTTGAATTAGAGCAGTTCTTC.

This chain connects TRBV6-1 to TRBJ1-1, with TRBD1 matching 8 bases. Germline loops: CDR1 MNHNS, CDR2 SASEGT. The V and J ends lost 6 bases and 7 bases, in that order; junction bases with no gene match: 7. The CDR3 is made up of 13 amino acids. The CDR3 loop is CASSTDRVNEAFF. DNA for the CDR3: TGTGCCAGCAGCACGGACAGGGTCAATGAAGCTTTCTTT.

This clonotype was recorded many times. The chain couples TRBV20-1 to TRBJ2-4; D tentatively reads TRBD1 or TRBD2 (5 bases each). V was shortened by 4 bases and J by 7 bases, with 14 bases between the two germline ends. The CDR3 consists of 13 residues. Germline assignment: CDR1 DFQATT and CDR2 SNEGSKA (reference sequence). The CDR3 nucleotides read TGCAGTGCTAACCGGGGCCCAGTCAACATTCAGTACTTC. Residues: CSANRGPVNIQYF.